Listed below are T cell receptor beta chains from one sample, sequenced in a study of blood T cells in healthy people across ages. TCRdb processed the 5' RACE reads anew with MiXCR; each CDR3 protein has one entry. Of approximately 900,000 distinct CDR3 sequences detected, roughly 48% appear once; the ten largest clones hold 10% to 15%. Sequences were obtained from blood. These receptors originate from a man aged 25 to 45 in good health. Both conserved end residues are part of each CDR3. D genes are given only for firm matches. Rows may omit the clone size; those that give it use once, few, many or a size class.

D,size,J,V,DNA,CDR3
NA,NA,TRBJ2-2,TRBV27,TGTGCCTCACGGCGCAGGAACACCGGGGAGCTGTTTTTT,CASRRRNTGELFF
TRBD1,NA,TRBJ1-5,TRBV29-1,TGCAGCGTGACCACAGGGGCTAGCGGCAATCAGCCCCAGCATTTT,CSVTTGASGNQPQHF
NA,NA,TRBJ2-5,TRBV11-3,TGTGCCAGCAGCCCAGGAGGTGCGCGGATACAAGAGACCCAGTACTTC,CASSPGGARIQETQYF
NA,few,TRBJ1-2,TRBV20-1,TGCAGTGCTAGAGTTATCGGTTTTCTGCATGGCTACACCTTC,CSARVIGFLHGYTF
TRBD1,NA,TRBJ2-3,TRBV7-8,TGTGCCAGCAGCTTTGGGCCGGGACAGCTCACAGATACGCAGTATTTT,CASSFGPGQLTDTQYF
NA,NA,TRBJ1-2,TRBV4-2,TGTGCCAGCAGCCAAGACAGGACCGCGGGCTATGGCTACACCTTC,CASSQDRTAGYGYTF
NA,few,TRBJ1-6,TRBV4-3,TGCGCCAGCAGCCAAGGAAGTAATTCACCCCTCCACTTT,CASSQGSNSPLHF
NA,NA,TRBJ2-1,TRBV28,TGTGCCAGCAAAAGGGGAAATGAGCAGTTCTTC,CASKRGNEQFF
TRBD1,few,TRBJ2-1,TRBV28,TGTGCCAGCAGTTCAGGACAGGGGATGGACAATGAGCAGTTCTTC,CASSSGQGMDNEQFF
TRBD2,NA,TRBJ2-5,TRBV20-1,TGCAGTGATACACTAGCGGGGGGGCGGGAGACCCAGTACTTC,CSDTLAGGRETQYF
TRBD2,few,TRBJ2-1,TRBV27,TGTGCCAGCAGCTGGACTAGCGGGGACTACAATGAGCAGTTCTTC,CASSWTSGDYNEQFF
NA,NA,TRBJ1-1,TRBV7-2,TGTGCCAACAGGGCAGGAGTGAGAACTGAAGCTTTCTTT,CANRAGVRTEAFF
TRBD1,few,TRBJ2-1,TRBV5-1,TGCGCCAGCAGCGGGCGACAGGGGGTAGGCAATGAGCAGTTCTTC,CASSGRQGVGNEQFF
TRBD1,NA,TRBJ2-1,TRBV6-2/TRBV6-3,TGTGCCAGCAGTTATGATAACAGGGGCCATGAGCAGTTCTTC,CASSYDNRGHEQFF
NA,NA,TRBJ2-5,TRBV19,TGTGCCAGTAGCCCTATCCCGGACCAAGAGACCCAGTACTTC,CASSPIPDQETQYF
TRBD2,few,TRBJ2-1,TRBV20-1,TGCAGTGCTCCCTGGTCGGGACTATCTTACAATGAGCAGTTCTTC,CSAPWSGLSYNEQFF
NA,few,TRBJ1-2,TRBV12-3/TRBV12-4,TGTGCCAGCAGTTTCGGGCAGTTACCCACCTATGGCTACACCTTC,CASSFGQLPTYGYTF
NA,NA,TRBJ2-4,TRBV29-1,TGCAGCGTTGAGCCCGGCGGAGCCAAAAACAGTCAGTACTTC,CSVEPGGAKNSQYF
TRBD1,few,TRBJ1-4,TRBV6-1,TGTGCCAGCAGCCCGACAGGGCCCGCAACTAATGAAAAACTGTTTTTT,CASSPTGPATNEKLFF
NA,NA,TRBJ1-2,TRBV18,TGTGCCAGCTCACCAGGCGCAGGGGCAGACTATGGCTACACCTTC,CASSPGAGADYGYTF
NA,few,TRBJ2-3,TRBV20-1,TGCAGTGAGGAGAGGCAGTTCACAGATACGCAGTATTTT,CSEERQFTDTQYF
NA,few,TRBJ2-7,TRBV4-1,TGCGCCAGCAGCCAAAATGGTGGGGCCTACGAGCAGTACTTC,CASSQNGGAYEQYF
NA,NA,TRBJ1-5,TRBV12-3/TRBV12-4,TGTGCCAGCAGTTTAGGGGTTCGGCCCCAGCATTTT,CASSLGVRPQHF
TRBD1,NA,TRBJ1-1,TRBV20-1,TGCAGTGCTAGGGGGCAGGGGGCCACTGAAGCTTTCTTT,CSARGQGATEAFF
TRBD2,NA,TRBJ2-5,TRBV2,TGTGCCAGCAGTGTACTAGCGGAACAAGAGACCCAGTACTTC,CASSVLAEQETQYF
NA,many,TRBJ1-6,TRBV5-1,TGTGCCAGCAGCTTGGGACAAAATAATTCACCCCTCCACTTT,CASSLGQNNSPLHF
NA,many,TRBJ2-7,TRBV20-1,TGCAGTGCTAGAGCCTTTACCGACTACGAGCAGTACTTC,CSARAFTDYEQYF